This TCR beta chain derives from a study of blood T cell repertoires in COVID-19. Study context: Material from acute and convalescent COVID-19 was sourced from the United States, Italy and Spain.

In the original analysis: The assay estimated nucleated cells by amplifying reference gene primers. Clones were read by immunoSEQ multiplex PCR, and TCRdb kept only the in-frame ones, dropping some. V and J calls and clone size are those listed in that table; D and trimming were worked out from the DNA. The sample includes 240,000 or so clones, 70% to 90% seen only once; the top ten take 0.85% to 0.9%. Participants were placed into cohorts based on the clinical history they reported. Exposed participants encountered a COVID-19 case during the 2 weeks preceding study entry. The sequencing sample was made of PBMCs or T cells enriched from blood (not recorded which). The receptor was derived from a man between 45 and 60 years old who had been exposed to COVID-19.

CDR3 sequence reads: CASSQEQYSNQPQHF. The CDR3 DNA reads TGCGCCAGCAGCCAAGAGCAGTATAGCAATCAGCCCCAGCATTTT. The chain recombines TRBV4-1 with TRBJ1-5; no clear D. The CDR3 runs to 15 residues. The V and J ends lost 0 bases and 0 bases respectively, with 6 bases between them. Germline V gene sequence: CDR1 MGHRA, CDR2 YSYEKL.